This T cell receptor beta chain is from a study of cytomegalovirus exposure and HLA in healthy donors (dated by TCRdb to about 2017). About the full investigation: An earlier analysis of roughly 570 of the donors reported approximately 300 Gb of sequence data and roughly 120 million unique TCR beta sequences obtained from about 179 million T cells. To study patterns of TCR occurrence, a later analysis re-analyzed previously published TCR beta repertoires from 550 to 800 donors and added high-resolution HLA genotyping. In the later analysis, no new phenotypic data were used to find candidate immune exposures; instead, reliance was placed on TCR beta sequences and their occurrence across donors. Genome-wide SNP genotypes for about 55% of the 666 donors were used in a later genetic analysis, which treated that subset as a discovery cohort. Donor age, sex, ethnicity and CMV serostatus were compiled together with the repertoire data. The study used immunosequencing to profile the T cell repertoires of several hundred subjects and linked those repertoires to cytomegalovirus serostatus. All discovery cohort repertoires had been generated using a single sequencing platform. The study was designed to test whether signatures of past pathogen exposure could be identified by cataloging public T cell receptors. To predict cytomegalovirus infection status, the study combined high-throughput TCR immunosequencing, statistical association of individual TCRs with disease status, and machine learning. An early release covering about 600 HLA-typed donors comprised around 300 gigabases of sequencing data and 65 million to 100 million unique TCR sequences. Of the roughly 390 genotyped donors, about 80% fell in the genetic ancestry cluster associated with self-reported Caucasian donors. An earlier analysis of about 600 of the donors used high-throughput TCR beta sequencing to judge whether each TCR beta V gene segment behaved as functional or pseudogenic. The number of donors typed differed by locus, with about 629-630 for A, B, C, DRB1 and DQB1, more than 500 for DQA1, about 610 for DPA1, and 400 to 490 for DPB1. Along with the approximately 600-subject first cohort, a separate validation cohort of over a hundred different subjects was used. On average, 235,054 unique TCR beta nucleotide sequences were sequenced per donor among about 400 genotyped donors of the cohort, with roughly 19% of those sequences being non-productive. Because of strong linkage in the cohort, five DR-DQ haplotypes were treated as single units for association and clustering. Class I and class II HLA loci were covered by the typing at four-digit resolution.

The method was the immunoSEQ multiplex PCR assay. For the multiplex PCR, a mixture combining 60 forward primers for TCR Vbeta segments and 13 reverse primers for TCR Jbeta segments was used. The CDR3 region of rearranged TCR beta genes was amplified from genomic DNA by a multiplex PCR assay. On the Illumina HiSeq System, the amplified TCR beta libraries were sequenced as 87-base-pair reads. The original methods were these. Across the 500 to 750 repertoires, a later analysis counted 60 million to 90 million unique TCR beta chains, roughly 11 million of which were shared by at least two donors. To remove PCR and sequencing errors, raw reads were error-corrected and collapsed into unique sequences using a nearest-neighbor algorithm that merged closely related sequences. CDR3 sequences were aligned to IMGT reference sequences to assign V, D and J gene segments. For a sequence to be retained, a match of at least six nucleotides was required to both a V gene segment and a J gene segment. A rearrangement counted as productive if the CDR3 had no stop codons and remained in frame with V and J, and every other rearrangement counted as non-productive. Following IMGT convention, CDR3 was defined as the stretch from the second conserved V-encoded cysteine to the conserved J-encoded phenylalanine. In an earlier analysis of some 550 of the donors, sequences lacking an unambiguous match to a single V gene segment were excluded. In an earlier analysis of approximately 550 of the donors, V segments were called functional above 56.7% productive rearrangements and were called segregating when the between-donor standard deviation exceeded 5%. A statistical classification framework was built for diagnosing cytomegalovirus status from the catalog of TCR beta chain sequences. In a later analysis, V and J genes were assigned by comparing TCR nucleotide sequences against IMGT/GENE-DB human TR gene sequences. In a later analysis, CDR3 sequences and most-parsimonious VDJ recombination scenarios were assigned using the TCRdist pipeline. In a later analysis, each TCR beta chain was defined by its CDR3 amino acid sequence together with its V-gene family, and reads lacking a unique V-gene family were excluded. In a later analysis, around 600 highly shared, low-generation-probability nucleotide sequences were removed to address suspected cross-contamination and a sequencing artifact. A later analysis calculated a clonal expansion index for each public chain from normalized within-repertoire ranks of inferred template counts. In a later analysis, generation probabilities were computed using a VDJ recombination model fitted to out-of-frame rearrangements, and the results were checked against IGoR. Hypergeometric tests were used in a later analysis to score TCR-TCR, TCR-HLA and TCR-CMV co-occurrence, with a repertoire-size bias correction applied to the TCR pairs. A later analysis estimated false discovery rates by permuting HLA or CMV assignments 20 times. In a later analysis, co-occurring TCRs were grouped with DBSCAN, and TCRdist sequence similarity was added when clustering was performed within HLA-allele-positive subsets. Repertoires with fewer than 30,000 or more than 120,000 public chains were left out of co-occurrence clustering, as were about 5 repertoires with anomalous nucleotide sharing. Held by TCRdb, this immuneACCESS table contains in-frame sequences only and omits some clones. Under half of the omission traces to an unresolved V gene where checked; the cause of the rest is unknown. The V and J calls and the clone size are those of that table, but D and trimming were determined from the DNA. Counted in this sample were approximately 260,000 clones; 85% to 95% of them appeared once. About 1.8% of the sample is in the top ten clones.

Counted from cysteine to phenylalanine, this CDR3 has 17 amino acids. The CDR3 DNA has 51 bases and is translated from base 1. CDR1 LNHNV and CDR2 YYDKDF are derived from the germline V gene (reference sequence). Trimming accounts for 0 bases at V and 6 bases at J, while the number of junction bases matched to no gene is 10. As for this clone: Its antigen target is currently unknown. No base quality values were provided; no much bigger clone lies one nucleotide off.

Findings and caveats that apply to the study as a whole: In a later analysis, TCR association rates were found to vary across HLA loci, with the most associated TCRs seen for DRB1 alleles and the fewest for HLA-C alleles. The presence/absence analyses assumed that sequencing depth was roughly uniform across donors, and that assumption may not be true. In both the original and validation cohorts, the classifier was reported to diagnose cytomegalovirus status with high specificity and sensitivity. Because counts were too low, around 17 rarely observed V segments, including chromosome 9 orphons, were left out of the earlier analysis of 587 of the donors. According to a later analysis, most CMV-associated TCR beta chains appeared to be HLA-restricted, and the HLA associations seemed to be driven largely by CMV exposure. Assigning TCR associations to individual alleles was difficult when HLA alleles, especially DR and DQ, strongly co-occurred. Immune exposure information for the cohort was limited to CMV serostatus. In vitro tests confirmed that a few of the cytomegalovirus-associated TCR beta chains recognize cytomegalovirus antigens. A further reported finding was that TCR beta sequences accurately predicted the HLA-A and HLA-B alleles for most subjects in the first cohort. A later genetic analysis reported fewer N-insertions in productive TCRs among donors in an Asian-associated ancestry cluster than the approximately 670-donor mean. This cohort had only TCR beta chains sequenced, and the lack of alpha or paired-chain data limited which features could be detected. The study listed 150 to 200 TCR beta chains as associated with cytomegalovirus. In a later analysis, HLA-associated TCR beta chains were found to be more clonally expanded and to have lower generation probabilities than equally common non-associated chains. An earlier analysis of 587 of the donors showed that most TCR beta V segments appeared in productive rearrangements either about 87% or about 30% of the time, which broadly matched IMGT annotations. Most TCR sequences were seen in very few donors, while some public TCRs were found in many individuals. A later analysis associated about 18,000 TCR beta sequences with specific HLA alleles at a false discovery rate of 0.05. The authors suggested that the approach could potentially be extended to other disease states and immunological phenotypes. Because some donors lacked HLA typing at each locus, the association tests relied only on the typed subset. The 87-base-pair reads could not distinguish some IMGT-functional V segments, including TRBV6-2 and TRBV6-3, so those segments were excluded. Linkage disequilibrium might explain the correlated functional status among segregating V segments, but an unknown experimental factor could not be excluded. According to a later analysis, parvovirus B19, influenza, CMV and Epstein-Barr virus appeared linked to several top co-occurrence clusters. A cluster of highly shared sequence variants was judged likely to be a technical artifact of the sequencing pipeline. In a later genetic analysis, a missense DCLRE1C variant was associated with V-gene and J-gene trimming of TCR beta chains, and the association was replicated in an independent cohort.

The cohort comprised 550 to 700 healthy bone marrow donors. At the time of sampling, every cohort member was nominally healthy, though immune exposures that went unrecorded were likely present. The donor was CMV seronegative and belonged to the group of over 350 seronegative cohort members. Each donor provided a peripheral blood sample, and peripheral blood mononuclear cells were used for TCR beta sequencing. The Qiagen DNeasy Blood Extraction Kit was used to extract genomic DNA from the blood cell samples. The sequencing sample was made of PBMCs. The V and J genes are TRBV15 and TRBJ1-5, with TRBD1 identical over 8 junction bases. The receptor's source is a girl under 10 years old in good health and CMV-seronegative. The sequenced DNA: TGTGCCACCAGCAGAGAAGTTAGCGACAGGGGAAGTCAGCCCCAGCATTTT. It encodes CATSREVSDRGSQPQHF.